This is a list of T cell receptor beta chains from one sample in a study of T cells in Graves' hyperthyroidism and ophthalmopathy. Each CDR3 protein is one row after TCRdb ran MiXCR on the multiplex PCR reads. In the table there are approximately 600,000 distinct CDR3 sequences, roughly 14% of which are singletons. The specimen was blood. Source of these receptors: a woman aged 35 to 49 with Graves' ophthalmopathy. CDR3s leave out the opening cysteine and the closing phenylalanine or tryptophan.

v_gene	CDR3aa
TRBV5-1	ASSLGWEGNQPQH
TRBV4-2	ASSQDGGLNYGYT
TRBV7-2	ASSLGQERGYT
TRBV6-5	ASSPVAGANYGYT
TRBV5-1	ATAKIVNTGELF
TRBV13	ASSLLPDTGYGYT
TRBV5-1	ASSPHRGLRENTEAF
TRBV3-1	ASSQGQMGTGASYEQY
TRBV28	ASSAGTGGLNTEAF
TRBV13	ASSLLDRGLENTEAF
TRBV5-5	ASSNNPDQPQH
TRBV6-2/TRBV6-3	ASSSQRGTEAF
TRBV4-3	ASSQVREAGSSYEQY
TRBV24-1	ATSDDRAWETQY
TRBV6-1	ASGTGEGNQPQH
TRBV6-1	ASRSGTGGSNTEAF
TRBV5-4	ASSQTISMQETQY
TRBV6-2/TRBV6-3	ASRGYHNEQF
TRBV2	ASKETMGVYEQY
TRBV10-3	AISVGGAGRTEAF
TRBV13	ASSGGELRAQY
TRBV27	ASSPRTVGAF
TRBV5-1	ASRRTQLQETQY
TRBV6-5	ASSPGGTPSREQY
TRBV11-2	ASSLEGGSWDEQY
TRBV27	ASSSPDRNTEAF
TRBV27	ASSFSFGAGYGYT
TRBV12-5	ASGLESSYNSPLH
TRBV27	ASSLYGGTSGYYEQY
TRBV20-1	SAKTGAAPYEQY
TRBV2	ASSASGRYIDTQY
TRBV5-1	ASSSGTSGISEQY
TRBV20-1	SAKKGGGSVYEQY
TRBV10-3	AISGGHGYT
TRBV19	ASAPQGSPYEQY
TRBV6-5	ASSYSSGGRGEQY
TRBV7-2	ASSPLYLPVAF
TRBV27	ASSMNRGRETQY
TRBV7-9	ASKTVDSVNGYT
TRBV12-3/TRBV12-4	ASLFSGVNTEAF
TRBV18	ASSPQGTNTGELF
TRBV20-1	SARGQGRVLEETQY
TRBV4-2	ASSLQGLAGYGGGTDTQY
TRBV19	ASSRVGSRANYGYT
TRBV18	ASSPNFAYEQY
TRBV6-1	ASSPGTGAYYEQY
TRBV29-1	SVDRSYGYT
TRBV28	ASTPRTGKSGANVLT
TRBV2	ASMSEGASYGYT
TRBV7-9	ASSGTGGRADTQY
TRBV20-1	SARGLNQETQY
TRBV12-3/TRBV12-4	ASSWGGSPGLAKNIQY